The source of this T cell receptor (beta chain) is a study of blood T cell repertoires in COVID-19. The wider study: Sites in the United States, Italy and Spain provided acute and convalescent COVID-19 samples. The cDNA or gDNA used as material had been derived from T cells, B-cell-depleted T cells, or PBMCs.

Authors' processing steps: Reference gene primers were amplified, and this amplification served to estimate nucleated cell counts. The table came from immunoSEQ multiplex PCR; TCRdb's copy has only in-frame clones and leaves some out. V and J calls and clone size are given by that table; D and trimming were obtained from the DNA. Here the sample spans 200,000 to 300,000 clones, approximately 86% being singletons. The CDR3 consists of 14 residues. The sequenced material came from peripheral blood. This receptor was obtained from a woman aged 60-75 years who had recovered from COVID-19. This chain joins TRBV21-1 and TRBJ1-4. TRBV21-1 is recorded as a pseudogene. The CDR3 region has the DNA TGTGCCACCGAACTACGGGGTTTTAATGAAAAACTGTTTTTT. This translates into CATELRGFNEKLFF.